A selection of T cell receptor beta chains follows, all from one sample in a study of long-term antiretroviral therapy in people with HIV. This table comes from immunoSEQ multiplex PCR, and its TCRdb copy is limited to in-frame clones, with some not included. The sample lists 17,000 or so clones, roughly 72% occurring once. The sequenced sample was unsorted PBMCs, obtained roughly 2.5 years before starting antiretroviral therapy. The source is a woman aged 45-60 years with HIV. The CDR3 runs from the conserved cysteine through the conserved F or W. A D gene is named only where the DNA matches it firmly. Expanded clones get a size class; other rows say once, few or many, or leave the size out.

d_gene | abundance | j_gene | v_gene | CDR3nt | CDR3aa
. | . | TRBJ1-1 | TRBV27 | TGTGCCAGCAGTTTAGGGACCGCCGGGGACACTGAAGCTTTCTTT | CASSLGTAGDTEAFF
. | . | TRBJ2-4 | TRBV9 | TGTGCCAGCAGCGCGTTAAAGTGGGGGGGCCAGTACTTC | CASSALKWGGQYF
. | . | TRBJ1-5 | TRBV29-1 | TGCAGCGTTGTAATCTCCACTGCTTCTAGCAATCAGCCCCAGCATTTT | CSVVISTASSNQPQHF
TRBD2 | . | TRBJ2-4 | TRBV4-2 | TGTGCCAGCAGCCAAGATCTACGACTAGCGGGGGGAGAGAACATTCAGTACTTC | CASSQDLRLAGGENIQYF
TRBD1 | . | TRBJ2-3 | TRBV19 | TGTGCCAGTAGTTTCAGACAGGGGACAGATACGCAGTATTTT | CASSFRQGTDTQYF
TRBD1 | . | TRBJ1-1 | TRBV4-1 | TGCGCCAGCAGCCAAGCGCGCTTCGTACAGGGGGACACTGAAGCTTTCTTT | CASSQARFVQGDTEAFF
. | . | TRBJ2-7 | TRBV9 | TGTGCCAGCAGCGCCGGGTCCAGGGGAGAGCAGTACTTC | CASSAGSRGEQYF
. | . | TRBJ2-5 | TRBV4-1 | TGCGCCAGCAGCCAAGACGAGGCGGAGACCCAGTACTTC | CASSQDEAETQYF
TRBD2 | . | TRBJ2-2 | TRBV5-4 | TGTGCCAGCAGCTTACGACTAGCGGGGGTTTCCGGGGAGCTGTTTTTT | CASSLRLAGVSGELFF
TRBD1 | . | TRBJ1-1 | TRBV5-1 | TGCGCCAGCAGCCCACAGGGGTTCACTGAAGCTTTCTTT | CASSPQGFTEAFF
. | . | TRBJ2-1 | TRBV20-1 | TGCAGTGCTAGTGACAGGCAAGAGCAGTTCTTC | CSASDRQEQFF
. | . | TRBJ1-1 | TRBV6-1 | TGTGCCAGCAGTGAAGCGGTAGGTGGGACTGAAGCTTTCTTT | CASSEAVGGTEAFF
. | . | TRBJ1-6 | TRBV27 | TGTGCCAGCAGTCTTTACGGACTGGGGGGTAATTCACCCCTCCACTTT | CASSLYGLGGNSPLHF
TRBD1 | . | TRBJ2-7 | TRBV10-2 | TGCGCCAGCAGTGAGTCTATCTCCGGGACAGTAACCGAGCAGTACTTC | CASSESISGTVTEQYF
TRBD1 | few | TRBJ2-7 | TRBV7-9 | TGTGCCAGCAGCTTAGGGACAGGGATGTCCTACGAGCAGTACTTC | CASSLGTGMSYEQYF
TRBD1 | . | TRBJ1-5 | TRBV15 | TGTGCCACCAGCAGAGATCCGACAGGGATCAATCAGCCCCAGCATTTT | CATSRDPTGINQPQHF
TRBD1 | once | TRBJ1-2 | TRBV7-9 | TGTGCCAGCAGCCCTCTAACTGGACAGGGATCCCCCCCGGACTATGGCTACACCTTC | CASSPLTGQGSPPDYGYTF
. | . | TRBJ1-2 | TRBV9 | TGTGCCAGCAGCGTAGCTCCGGGGGCGTATGGCTACACCTTC | CASSVAPGAYGYTF
. | . | TRBJ2-2 | TRBV6-5 | TGTGCCAGCAGTTACCTGGTATCACGGAACACCGGGGAGCTGTTTTTT | CASSYLVSRNTGELFF
. | . | TRBJ1-1 | TRBV11-2 | TGTGCCAGCAGCTTAGATAGCGGGGCAGGCACTGAAGCTTTCTTT | CASSLDSGAGTEAFF
TRBD2 | . | TRBJ2-5 | TRBV13 | TGTGCCAGCAGCGGACTAGCGGGGGGGCAAGAGACCCAGTACTTC | CASSGLAGGQETQYF
TRBD1 | . | TRBJ2-1 | TRBV15 | TGTGCCACCAGCAGAGATCGGGGACAGTACAATGAGCAGTTCTTC | CATSRDRGQYNEQFF
. | . | TRBJ1-2 | TRBV30 | TGTGCCTGGGCTCGGGAGGGAATGGGCGGCTACACCTTC | CAWAREGMGGYTF
TRBD1 | once | TRBJ1-5 | TRBV28 | TGTGCCAGCAGTTTTAGCGCGGGACAGGGAGGACAGCCCCAGCATTTT | CASSFSAGQGGQPQHF
TRBD2 | once | TRBJ2-1 | TRBV4-1 | TGCGCCAGCAGCCAGGGGAGCGGGGGGGCCTACAATGAGCAGTTCTTC | CASSQGSGGAYNEQFF
. | . | TRBJ1-2 | TRBV5-8 | TGTGCCAGCAGCTTGGGGGGCTCCCTTTACTATGGCTACACCTTC | CASSLGGSLYYGYTF
. | few | TRBJ1-2 | TRBV10-2 | TGCGCCAGCAGGGAGAGCCGGGGAGGCTACACCTTC | CASRESRGGYTF
TRBD1 | . | TRBJ1-4 | TRBV6-5 | TGTGCCAGCAGGCCGGACAGGGGGTATGAAAAACTGTTTTTT | CASRPDRGYEKLFF
. | . | TRBJ1-1 | TRBV5-1 | TGCGCCAGCAGCGGGGACATAGACAGGCTGGGAGCTTTCTTT | CASSGDIDRLGAFF
. | . | TRBJ2-5 | TRBV5-1 | TGCGCCAGCAGCCCTCAACCGGGACCCGCCAAAGAGACCCAGTACTTC | CASSPQPGPAKETQYF
. | . | TRBJ1-1 | TRBV6-6 | TGTGCCAGCAGTTCCCCGGCTGGCAACACTGAAGCTTTCTTT | CASSSPAGNTEAFF
. | . | TRBJ1-3 | TRBV5-5 | TGTGCCAGCAGCTTGATTCCTGGAAACACCATATATTTT | CASSLIPGNTIYF
TRBD2 | . | TRBJ2-1 | TRBV19 | TGTGCCAGTAGTGAAAGCGGGGCCCAATACAATGAGCAGTTCTTC | CASSESGAQYNEQFF
TRBD1 | few | TRBJ1-2 | TRBV19 | TGTGCCAGTAGTGCCGGGACAGGTTATGGCTACACCTTC | CASSAGTGYGYTF
TRBD1 | once | TRBJ1-5 | TRBV30 | TGTGCCTGGGGGGACAGGCTTCGCAATCAGCCCCAGCATTTT | CAWGDRLRNQPQHF
. | . | TRBJ1-5 | TRBV18 | TGTGCCAGCTCCCTTGACAGTATTAGCAATCAGCCCCAGCATTTT | CASSLDSISNQPQHF
. | . | TRBJ1-5 | TRBV6-1 | TGTGCCAGCAGTGAAGATTTCAAAACGCCCCAGCATTTT | CASSEDFKTPQHF
. | . | TRBJ2-5 | TRBV10-3 | TGTGCCATCGGGGGTCCGGTCGGGGAGACCCAGTACTTC | CAIGGPVGETQYF
TRBD2 | . | TRBJ2-5 | TRBV29-1 | TGCAGCGTTCGTGGACTAGCGGGGGGCCAAGAGACCCAGTACTTC | CSVRGLAGGQETQYF
. | . | TRBJ1-1 | TRBV14 | TGTGCCAGCAGCCTCCCGGGAATGAACACTGAAGCTTTCTTT | CASSLPGMNTEAFF
. | . | TRBJ1-1 | TRBV11-2 | TGTGCCAGCAGCTATGGACAAACGAACACTGAAGCTTTCTTT | CASSYGQTNTEAFF
. | . | TRBJ2-1 | TRBV20-1 | TGCAGTGCTACCCGGGACTCACCCCAGTTCTTC | CSATRDSPQFF
. | . | TRBJ1-2 | TRBV6-5 | TGTGCCAGCAGTTTCCTCAGGGATGACTATGGCTACACCTTC | CASSFLRDDYGYTF
TRBD1 | . | TRBJ1-6 | TRBV10-2 | TGCGCCAGCACGCCGGGACAGGTGCATTCACCCCTCCACTTT | CASTPGQVHSPLHF
. | . | TRBJ2-7 | TRBV6-6 | TGTGCCAGCAGTCTCCGGGACACTTACTACGAGCAGTACTTC | CASSLRDTYYEQYF
. | . | TRBJ1-3 | TRBV9 | TGTGCCAGCAGCCCCCAGTTGGGGGTAGGAGGAAACACCATATATTTT | CASSPQLGVGGNTIYF
TRBD1 | . | TRBJ1-1 | TRBV5-1 | TGCGCCAGCAGCTTGGGACAGGGAGGTTTGACTGAAGCTTTCTTT | CASSLGQGGLTEAFF
. | . | TRBJ2-1 | TRBV5-4 | TGTGCCAGCTCGGAGCTCGGGAATAACAATGAGCAGTTCTTC | CASSELGNNNEQFF
. | . | TRBJ1-1 | TRBV29-1 | TGCAGCGTTGAAGACTCCAGCGGAGCTTTCTTT | CSVEDSSGAFF
. | . | TRBJ2-7 | TRBV19 | TGTGCCAGTAGTAGGACATCCACCTACGAGCAGTACTTC | CASSRTSTYEQYF
. | . | TRBJ1-1 | TRBV2 | TGTGCCAGCAGTGAAGAAGGGACGGTTCGCACTGAAGCTTTCTTT | CASSEEGTVRTEAFF
TRBD2 | . | TRBJ2-3 | TRBV15 | TGTGCCACCAGCAGGGACCTAGCGGTCGCAGATACGCAGTATTTT | CATSRDLAVADTQYF
. | once | TRBJ2-3 | TRBV9 | TGTGCCAGCAGCTCCCGTAGGGACCTCACTAGCACAGATACGCAGTATTTT | CASSSRRDLTSTDTQYF
. | few | TRBJ1-6 | TRBV30 | TGTGCCTCAGAACAGGGCACCTATAATTCACCCCTCCACTTT | CASEQGTYNSPLHF
TRBD1 | . | TRBJ1-4 | TRBV5-1 | TGCGCCAGCAGCTTCGGGACAGGGGGTGAAAAACTGTTTTTT | CASSFGTGGEKLFF
. | . | TRBJ2-3 | TRBV5-6 | TGTGCCAGCGAATCCACAGATACGCAGTATTTT | CASESTDTQYF
TRBD1 | . | TRBJ2-2 | TRBV30 | TGTGCCTGGAGTTACAGGGGGTTGGTCACCGGGGAGCTGTTTTTT | CAWSYRGLVTGELFF